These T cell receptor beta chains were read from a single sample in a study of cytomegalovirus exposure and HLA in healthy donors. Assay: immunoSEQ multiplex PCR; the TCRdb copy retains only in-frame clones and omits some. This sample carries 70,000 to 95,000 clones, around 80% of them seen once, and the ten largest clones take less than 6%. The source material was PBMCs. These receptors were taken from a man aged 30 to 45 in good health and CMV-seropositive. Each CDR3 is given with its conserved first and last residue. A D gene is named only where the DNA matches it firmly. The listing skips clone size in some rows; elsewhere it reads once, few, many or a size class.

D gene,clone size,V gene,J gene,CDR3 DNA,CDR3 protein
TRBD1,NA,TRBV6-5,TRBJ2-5,TGTGCCAGCAGCGGGGCCAGGGGGCCAGGAGAGACCCAGTACTTC,CASSGARGPGETQYF
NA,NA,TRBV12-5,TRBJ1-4,TGTGCTAGTGGCCACGGGGGTGGTGAAAAACTGTTTTTT,CASGHGGGEKLFF
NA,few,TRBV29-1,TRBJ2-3,TGCAGCGTTGATGGGGTTGAGCAGTTGCTGGGAGCAGATACGCAGTATTTT,CSVDGVEQLLGADTQYF
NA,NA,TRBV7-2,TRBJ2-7,TGTGCCAGCAGCTTAGGAGTATCCTACGAGCAGTACTTC,CASSLGVSYEQYF
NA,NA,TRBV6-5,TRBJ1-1,TGTGCCAGCAGTTACGGCAGATCGAACACTGAAGCTTTCTTT,CASSYGRSNTEAFF
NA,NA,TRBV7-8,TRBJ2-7,TGTGCCAGCAGCTTAGGTTTGGGGGGAATCGACGAGCAGTACTTC,CASSLGLGGIDEQYF
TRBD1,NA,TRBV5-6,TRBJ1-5,TGTGCCAGCAGCTTTAGGACAGGGGGGAATCAGCCCCAGCATTTT,CASSFRTGGNQPQHF
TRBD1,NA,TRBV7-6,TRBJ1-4,TGTGCCAGCAGCCCCCAGGCAGGGGGAGGTGAAAAACTGTTTTTT,CASSPQAGGGEKLFF
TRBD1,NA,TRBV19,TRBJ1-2,TGTGCCAGTAGGATGGACAGGGGGCGTCTCTATGGCTACACCTTC,CASRMDRGRLYGYTF
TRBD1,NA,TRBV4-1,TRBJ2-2,TGCGCCAGCAGCCAGAAAAGCTTAGGGACAGGGGCCGGGGAGCTGTTTTTT,CASSQKSLGTGAGELFF
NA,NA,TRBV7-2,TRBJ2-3,TGTGCCAGCAGCTTAAGTGGGACTAGCACAGATACGCAGTATTTT,CASSLSGTSTDTQYF
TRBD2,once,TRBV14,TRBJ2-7,TGTGCCAGCAGCCAACTAGCGGGATCCCCTGGTGAGCAGTACTTC,CASSQLAGSPGEQYF
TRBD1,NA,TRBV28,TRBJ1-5,TGTGCCAGCAGTGGAGGGGGCGGCAATCAGCCCCAGCATTTT,CASSGGGGNQPQHF
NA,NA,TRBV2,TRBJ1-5,TGTGCCAGCAGTGAAGGATTCGGGCGTCGAAGGACGGGGTTAAATCAGCCCCAGCATTTT,CASSEGFGRRRTGLNQPQHF
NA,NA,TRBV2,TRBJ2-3,TGTGCCAGCAGTGAACGACGGGGAGGAGATACGCAGTATTTT,CASSERRGGDTQYF
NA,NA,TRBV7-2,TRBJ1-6,TGTGCCAGCAGCTCGTCCAATACCCGGACAGCAAATTCACCCCTCCACTTT,CASSSSNTRTANSPLHF
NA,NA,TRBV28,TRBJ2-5,TGTGCCAGCAGTCAAGGGAGCAGGAGAGAGACCCAGTACTTC,CASSQGSRRETQYF
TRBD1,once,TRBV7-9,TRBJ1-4,TGTGCCAGCAGCTCGACTATTGGCACCGGGACAGGAGGCGAAAAACTGTTTTTT,CASSSTIGTGTGGEKLFF
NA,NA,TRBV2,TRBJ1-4,TGTGCCAGCAGTGAACAGGGTGCTGCAACTAATGAAAAACTGTTTTTT,CASSEQGAATNEKLFF
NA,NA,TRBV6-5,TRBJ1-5,TGTGCCAGTAGACGGGGGGTAGATCAGCCCCAGCATTTT,CASRRGVDQPQHF
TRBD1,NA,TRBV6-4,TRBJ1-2,TGTGCCAGCAGTTATAACACAGGGGGTAGCGGCTACACCTTC,CASSYNTGGSGYTF
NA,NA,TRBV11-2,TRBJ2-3,TGTGCCAGCAGCTCCCGTGGGCTACTCACAGATACGCAGTATTTT,CASSSRGLLTDTQYF
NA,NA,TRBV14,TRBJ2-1,TGTGCCAGCAGCCAAGCAGGGGCGGGTGAGCAGTTCTTC,CASSQAGAGEQFF
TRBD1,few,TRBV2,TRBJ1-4,TGTGCCAGCGCTAGGGGACAGGGCTGGGAAAAACTGTTTTTT,CASARGQGWEKLFF
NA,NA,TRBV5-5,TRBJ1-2,TGTGCCAGCAGCTCCAGGGCCGCCAATAGGTACTATGGCTACACCTTC,CASSSRAANRYYGYTF
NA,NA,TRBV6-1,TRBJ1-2,TGTGCCAGCAGTGACAGGGTTAACTATGGCTACACCTTC,CASSDRVNYGYTF
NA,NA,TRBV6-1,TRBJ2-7,TGTGCCAGCAGTCAGGGAAGGGGCGAGCAGTACTTC,CASSQGRGEQYF
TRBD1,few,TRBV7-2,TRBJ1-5,TGTGCCAGCAGCTTTTCAACAGGGGATGGACAGCCCCAGCATTTT,CASSFSTGDGQPQHF
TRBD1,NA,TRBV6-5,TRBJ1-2,TGTGCCAGCAGCCAGGGGGTGGCTGGCTACACCTTC,CASSQGVAGYTF
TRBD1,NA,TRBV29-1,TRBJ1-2,TGCAGCGTTGATCTAGGGGGCCGGGGCTATGGCTACACCTTC,CSVDLGGRGYGYTF
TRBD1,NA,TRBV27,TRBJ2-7,TGTGCCAGCAGTAACCACAGGGGAAATTCCTACGAGCAGTACTTC,CASSNHRGNSYEQYF
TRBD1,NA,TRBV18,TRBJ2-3,TGTGCCAGCTCACCACGGCCGGACAGGAACACAGATACGCAGTATTTT,CASSPRPDRNTDTQYF
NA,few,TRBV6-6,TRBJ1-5,TGTGCCAGCAGTGAGGCCCCGGGCAATCAGCCCCAGCATTTT,CASSEAPGNQPQHF
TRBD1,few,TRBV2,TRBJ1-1,TGTGCCAGCAGGACCGGACAGGGGAGCACTGAAGCTTTCTTT,CASRTGQGSTEAFF
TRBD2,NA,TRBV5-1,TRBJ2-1,TGCGCCAGCAGCCCGGGACTAGCGGGAGACAATGAGCAGTTCTTC,CASSPGLAGDNEQFF
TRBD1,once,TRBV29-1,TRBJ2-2,TGCAGCGTTGAGGGAAGGGGGCGCGGGACCGGGGAGCTGTTTTTT,CSVEGRGRGTGELFF
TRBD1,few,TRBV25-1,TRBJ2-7,TGTGCCAGCAGTGAATCGGACAGGGGGTACGTCGAGCAGTACTTC,CASSESDRGYVEQYF
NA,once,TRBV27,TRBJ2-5,TGTGCCAGCAGGGCGAGCAGGAGGGTTGGGGAGACCCAGTACTTC,CASRASRRVGETQYF
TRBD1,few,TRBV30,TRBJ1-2,TGTGCCTGGTCACAGGGGACCGGCGGCTACACCTTC,CAWSQGTGGYTF
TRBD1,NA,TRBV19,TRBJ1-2,TGTGCCAGTACCTCCCTGGACAGGAACTATGGCTACACCTTC,CASTSLDRNYGYTF
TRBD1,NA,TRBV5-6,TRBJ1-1,TGTGCCAGCAGCGGAAACAGGGGGCTCCCGAACACTGAAGCTTTCTTT,CASSGNRGLPNTEAFF
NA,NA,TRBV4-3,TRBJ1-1,TGCGCCAGCAGCCAAGATCAGAACAGAAACACTGAAGCTTTCTTT,CASSQDQNRNTEAFF